The clone carrying this TCR beta chain has more than one count but fewer than ten. The source of the sample is a study of T-cell reconstitution after alpha-beta-depleted transplantation in children. This sample's TCRbeta library carried unique molecular identifier barcodes. MiXCR, run by TCRdb on the PCR reads, gives a single entry per CDR3 protein. Of about 610,000 distinct CDR3 sequences listed, about 10% are singletons. CDR1 SGHTA and CDR2 FQGNSA come from the germline V gene. V lost 0 bases to trimming and J lost 7 bases, with 7 bases between them. The CDR3 extends over 13 amino acids. Sample: PBMCs from the stem cell graft donor, taken from the stem cell graft. This sequence joins TRBV7-2 and TRBJ2-1; D not certain. This TCR came from a human donor who donated a stem cell graft to a child with acute myeloid leukemia. The CDR3 nucleotides are TGTGCCAGCAGCTTAGCGCTTGAGAATGAGCAGTTCTTC. This codes for CASSLALENEQFF.